This T cell receptor (beta chain) was sequenced for a study of cytomegalovirus exposure and HLA in healthy donors. The V and J ends lost 0 bases and 5 bases respectively, with 14 bases between them. The germline gives CDR1 SGHRS, CDR2 YFSETQ. The CDR3 spans 15 residues. This clone was counted between two and nine times. Its antigen is unknown. A multiplex PCR was run with 60 Vbeta primers and 13 Jbeta primers. Clones were sequenced by immunoSEQ multiplex PCR, and TCRdb holds only the in-frame ones, with some missing. The data contain approximately 150,000 clones, less than 80% of them singletons. The study, taken as a whole, reports: Earlier results showed most TCR beta V segments being productive about 87% or about 30% of the time.

This sequence joins TRBV5-1 and TRBJ2-5, with a tentative D call TRBD2 (6 bases). The sequence was collected from a man aged 40-49 years in good health and CMV-seronegative. Source material: PBMCs. CDR3 protein: CASSLEGGPAETQYF. CDR3 DNA: TGCGCCAGCAGCTTGGAGGGAGGCCCAGCGGAGACCCAGTACTTC.